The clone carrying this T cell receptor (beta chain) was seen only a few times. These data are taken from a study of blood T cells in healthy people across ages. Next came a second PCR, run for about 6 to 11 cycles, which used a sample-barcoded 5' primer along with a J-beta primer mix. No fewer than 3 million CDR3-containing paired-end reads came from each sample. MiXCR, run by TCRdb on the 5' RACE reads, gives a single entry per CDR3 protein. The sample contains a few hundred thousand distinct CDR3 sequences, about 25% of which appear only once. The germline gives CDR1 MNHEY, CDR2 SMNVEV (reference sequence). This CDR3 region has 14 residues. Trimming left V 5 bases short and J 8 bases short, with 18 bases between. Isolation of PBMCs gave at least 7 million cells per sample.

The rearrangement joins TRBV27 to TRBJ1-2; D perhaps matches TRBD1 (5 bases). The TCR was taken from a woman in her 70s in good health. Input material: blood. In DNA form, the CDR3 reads TGTGCCAGCAGTACAACGGACAAATTGTACGGCTACACCTTC. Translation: CASSTTDKLYGYTF.